This T cell receptor (beta chain) was sequenced for a study of T cell responses to AZD1222 COVID-19 vaccine. The method was immunoSEQ multiplex PCR; TCRdb's version includes in-frame clones alone and lacks a portion of them. The sample shows about 150,000 clones, more than 85% of them seen only once. In the case of this clone: Its target is unknown.

Notes on the study in general: The study sampled repertoires only after the peak T cell response. At baseline, seropositivity was found in only five or six AZD1222 recipients. Per reports, nearly half of all spike-specific TCRs target regions that are unmutated in variants.

This clonotype originated in an adult who had recovered from COVID-19. The sequencing used peripheral blood, collected after recovery from COVID-19.

CDR3 in amino acids: CAIAPQGGWYGYTF. DNA for the CDR3: TGTGCCATCGCACCACAGGGCGGTTGGTATGGCTACACCTTC. The chain links TRBV28 to TRBJ1-2; possible D gene TRBD1, 6 bases. V was clipped by 10 bases and J by 5 bases, with 20 bases between them. Per germline, CDR1 MDHEN and CDR2 SYDVKM. The CDR3 sequence is 14 residues long.